The 30 T cell receptor beta chains listed next were all sequenced from one sample in a study of blood T cell repertoires in COVID-19. The data were produced by immunoSEQ multiplex PCR, yet TCRdb's version contains in-frame clones alone and is incomplete. Here the sample spans some 97,000 clones, around 81% being singletons. Sequenced material: peripheral blood. The receptors here all came from a man in his fifties or sixties with active or convalescent COVID-19.

The chain combines TRBV6-1 with TRBJ1-5, with 9 bases that match TRBD1. V was pared by 4 bases and J by 4 bases, with 11 bases of the junction left unmatched. Germline lookup yields CDR1 MNHNS and CDR2 SASEGT. The CDR3 runs to 17 residues. DNA for the CDR3: TGTGCCAGCAGTGGAAGAGGAGGGACAGGGCTTAATCAGCCCCAGCATTTT. Residues: CASSGRGGTGLNQPQHF.

The sample holds a few counts of this clone. V usage is TRBV2 and J usage is TRBJ2-7, with a tentative D call TRBD2 (6 bases). Trimming shortened V by 7 bases and J by 4 bases, and 14 bases separated the two germline ends. This CDR3 is built from 13 residues. Germline V gene sequence: CDR1 SNHLY, CDR2 FYNNEI. CDR3 in amino acids: CASKATLAYEQYF. CDR3 DNA sequence: TGTGCCAGCAAAGCTACCCTAGCGTACGAGCAGTACTTC.

This clone was found many times. The chain has TRBV11-2 and TRBJ2-3; D gene ambiguous. Trimming shortened V by 4 bases and J by 8 bases, and 13 bases separated the two germline ends. The CDR3 extends over 13 amino acids. CDR1 is SGHAT, CDR2 FQNNGV, per germline. The CDR3 here is CASSSSLTSTQYF. In DNA form, the CDR3 reads TGTGCCAGCAGCTCCTCCCTCACAAGTACGCAGTATTTT.

Here the CDR3 DNA reads TGTGCCAGCAGCCCCGAGGGCAGGAGCTCCTACGAGCAGTACTTC. Amino acid sequence: CASSPEGRSSYEQYF. J is TRBJ2-7 and V is TRBV5-4; perhaps TRBD2 as D (5 bases). CDR3 length: 15 residues. Trimming shortened V by 4 bases and J by 0 bases, and 14 bases separated the two germline ends. CDR1 and CDR2 from the germline V gene are SGHNT and YYREEE (reference sequence).

The chain joins TRBV7-6 to TRBJ2-7; D gene uncertain. Between the trimmed V and J ends, which lost 0 bases and 7 bases, there was a span of 13 bases. This CDR3 spans 14 amino acids. Germline V gene data show CDR1 as SGHVS and CDR2 as FNYEAQ. The DNA for the CDR3 is TGTGCCAGCAGCTTAGCGTCAAGCTTCGGGGAGCAGTACTTC. This translates into CASSLASSFGEQYF.

This clone was seen a handful of times. The chain combines TRBV18 with TRBJ2-1; 9 bases fit TRBD2. V shed 1 base, J shed 12 bases, and the junction held 13 bases outside the gene matches. Germline values: CDR1 KGHSH, CDR2 LQKENI. The length of the CDR3 is 16 residues. CDR3 DNA sequence: TGTGCCAGCTCACCACGAGGGACTAGCCTGCCAGAAGCGCAGTTCTTC. Protein sequence: CASSPRGTSLPEAQFF. The full variable domain, completed using reference TRBV18 and TRBJ2-1, is NAGVMQNPRHLVRRRGQEARLRCSPMKGHSHVYWYRQLPEEGLKFMVYLQKENIIDESGMPKERFSAEFPKEGPSILRIQQVVRGDSAAYFCASSPRGTSLPEAQFFGPGTRLTVL.

This clone appeared a single time. V gene TRBV5-4 combines with J gene TRBJ2-3, with 14 bases aligning to TRBD2. The CDR3 has 16 amino acids. The trim removed 3 bases at V and 4 bases at J, leaving 4 bases unmatched. The germline gives CDR1 SGHNT, CDR2 YYREEE (reference sequence). For the CDR3, the DNA is TGTGCCAGCAGCTGGACTAGCGGGAGGTTCGCAGATACGCAGTATTTT. This sequence encodes CASSWTSGRFADTQYF.

This clone was recorded only once. The chain has TRBV24-1 and TRBJ1-2; D not resolved. The CDR3 sequence is 12 residues long. The germline CDR1 and CDR2 sequences are KGHDR and SFDVKD. With 12 bases removed from V and 1 base from J, the gap between germline ends came to 11 bases. Here the CDR3 DNA reads TGTGCCCCCCCTAACCTTAACTATGGCTACACCTTC. This sequence encodes CAPPNLNYGYTF.

This chain connects TRBV5-1 to TRBJ2-1; 10 bases are shared with TRBD2. V was clipped by 7 bases and J by 0 bases; unmatched bases: 4. Per germline, CDR1 SGHRS and CDR2 YFSETQ. There are 15 residues in the CDR3. The CDR3 nucleotides read TGCGCCAGCCGGCTAGCGGGAGTCTCCTACAATGAGCAGTTCTTC. Protein product: CASRLAGVSYNEQFF.

This clone showed up just once. The rearrangement joins TRBV18 to TRBJ1-1, with D maybe TRBD1 (6 bases). Trimming took 4 bases from V and 0 from J, leaving 9 bases between them. The CDR3 sequence is 14 residues long. CDR1 is KGHSH and CDR2 is LQKENI in the germline V gene. The CDR3 coding sequence is TGTGCCAGCTCACTGGGACACTTGAACACTGAAGCTTTCTTT. Its protein is CASSLGHLNTEAFF.

The chain recombines TRBV2 with TRBJ1-4, with a tentative D call TRBD1 (6 bases). The germline V gene encodes CDR1 SNHLY and CDR2 FYNNEI. This CDR3 is built from 15 residues. Trimming shortened V by 2 bases and J by 5 bases, and 12 bases separated the two germline ends. The CDR3 reads CASSELAGENEKLFF. For the CDR3, the DNA is TGTGCCAGCAGTGAATTGGCAGGGGAAAATGAAAAACTGTTTTTT.

This chain connects TRBV10-1 to TRBJ2-2; TRBD1 agrees at 7 bases. CDR3 length: 14 amino acids. CDR1 and CDR2 (germline): WNHNN, SYGVQD (reference sequence). The J segment lost 5 bases and the V segment lost 6 bases, leaving 6 bases of the junction unmatched. As DNA, the CDR3 is TGCGCCAGCAGCTTAGACAGGGATACCGGGGAGCTGTTTTTT. This codes for CASSLDRDTGELFF.

V usage is TRBV19 and J usage is TRBJ2-7; 10 nucleotides align to TRBD2. V was pared by 3 bases and J by 4 bases, with 6 bases of the junction left unmatched. This CDR3 spans 15 amino acids. CDR1 is LNHDA and CDR2 is SQIVND in the germline V gene (reference sequence). CDR3: CASSMGTSVWYEQYF. The CDR3 coding sequence is TGTGCCAGTAGTATGGGGACTAGCGTTTGGTACGAGCAGTACTTC.

This chain links TRBV28 with TRBJ2-5; TRBD2 matches at 14 bases. This CDR3 region has 18 residues. CDR1 is MDHEN, CDR2 SYDVKM, per germline. J was trimmed by 5 bases and V by 8 bases; bases with no gene match: 16. As DNA, the CDR3 is TGTGCCAGCCGGGGACTAGCGGGAGTCTGGGGAGCTGATGAGACCCAGTACTTC. Translation: CASRGLAGVWGADETQYF.

The rearrangement uses TRBV9 and TRBJ2-3; 9 positions agree with TRBD2. The junction had 9 bases not matched to a gene; V was cut back by 2 bases and J by 2 bases. The germline V gene has CDR1 SGDLS and CDR2 YYNGEE. The CDR3 has 17 residues. CDR3 sequence (DNA): TGTGCCAGCAGCGTGGGGGTGCTAGCGGGAAACACAGATACGCAGTATTTT. This encodes CASSVGVLAGNTDTQYF.

This chain uses TRBV30 with TRBJ2-3, with 9 bases lining up with TRBD2. The CDR3 loop spans 18 amino acids. Germline lookup yields CDR1 GTSNPN and CDR2 SVGIG (reference sequence). V lost 4 bases to trimming and J lost 3 bases; unmatched junction nucleotides: 17. CDR3 coding DNA: TGTGCCTGGAACCGAGGGCTAGCGGGAAGTGTGAGGACAGATACGCAGTATTTT. It specifies CAWNRGLAGSVRTDTQYF.

The chain carries TRBV29-1 and TRBJ2-3; 7 nucleotides align to TRBD1. The V gene's germline CDR1 is SQVTM and CDR2 ANQGSEA. CDR3 length: 13 amino acids. V lost 8 bases and J lost 5; bases outside the gene matches: 10. This CDR3 reads CSTGQEVVDTQYF. CDR3 DNA: TGCAGCACTGGACAGGAGGTTGTAGATACGCAGTATTTT.

V usage is TRBV3-1 (or the pseudogene TRBV3-2) and J usage is TRBJ1-3; D is ambiguous. Trimming stripped 2 bases from V and 3 bases from J, with 8 bases between. This CDR3 is built from 14 residues. In germline, CDR1 is LGHDT, CDR2 YNNKEL (reference sequence). The CDR3 loop reads CASSQQAVGNTIYF. The CDR3 region has the DNA TGTGCCAGCAGCCAACAGGCCGTTGGAAACACCATATATTTT.

The chain recombines TRBV7-2 with TRBJ1-5, with 11 bases identical to TRBD1. V lost 3 bases and J lost 6; bases outside the gene matches: 4. Germline CDR1 SGHTA, CDR2 FQGNSA. The CDR3 sequence is 15 residues long. The CDR3: CASSLDRGPGQPQHF. In DNA form, the CDR3 reads TGTGCCAGCAGCTTGGACAGGGGGCCAGGTCAGCCCCAGCATTTT.

The chain uses TRBV5-4 and TRBJ2-5; no definite D call. The CDR3 sequence is 14 residues long. From germline, CDR1 is SGHNT and CDR2 YYREEE (reference sequence). V was pared by 4 bases and J by 4 bases, with 14 bases between. CDR3 loop: CASSAKSSGETQYF. The CDR3 DNA is TGTGCCAGCAGCGCAAAGTCATCCGGAGAGACCCAGTACTTC.

J is TRBJ1-1 and V is TRBV6-5; D ambiguous. This CDR3 region has 11 residues. Trimming shortened V by 6 bases and J by 8 bases, and 10 bases separated the two germline ends. Per germline, CDR1 MNHEY and CDR2 SVGAGI. CDR3 DNA: TGTGCCAGCAGCGCAACAGTGGAAGCTTTCTTT. This encodes CASSATVEAFF.

This clone has a handful of counts. The V and J genes are TRBV11-2 and TRBJ1-1; 11 nucleotides line up with TRBD1. Germline values: CDR1 SGHAT, CDR2 FQNNGV. The CDR3 is made up of 16 amino acids. The junction had 9 bases not matched to a gene; V was cut back by 5 bases and J by 4 bases. As DNA, the CDR3 is TGTGCCAGCAGCACGCGGACAGGGGGCTTGAGCACTGAAGCTTTCTTT. Protein sequence: CASSTRTGGLSTEAFF.

This chain uses TRBV24-1 with TRBJ2-6; 12 bases agree with TRBD1. From germline, CDR1 is KGHDR and CDR2 SFDVKD. Trimming at V came to 5 bases and at J to 2 bases, leaving 15 bases not matched to a gene. The CDR3 length is 21 residues. CDR3 in DNA: TGTGCCACCAGTGGAGGGACAGGGGGCAACGGAGCCGATCCTGGGGCCAACGTCCTGACTTTC. Translated, it gives CATSGGTGGNGADPGANVLTF.

This clone has more than one count but fewer than ten. V is TRBV10-2 and J is TRBJ2-7; perhaps TRBD1 as D (6 bases). CDR1 is WSHSY and CDR2 is SAAADI in the germline V gene. Deletions cut 2 bases from V and 7 bases from J, with 15 bases between. The CDR3 has 14 residues. The CDR3 DNA reads TGCGCCAGCAGTGAGGCAGGGGACCCCTGGGAGCAGTACTTC. Translating gives CASSEAGDPWEQYF.

The chain couples TRBV30 to TRBJ2-3; 11 positions match TRBD2. Germline V gene data show CDR1 as GTSNPN and CDR2 as SVGIG (reference sequence). The J segment lost 5 bases and the V segment lost 0 bases, leaving 4 bases of the junction unmatched. The CDR3 sequence is 15 residues long. In nucleotides, the CDR3 is TGTGCCTGGAGTGTCCTAGCGGGAGGAGGAGATACGCAGTATTTT. Its protein product is CAWSVLAGGGDTQYF.

The rearrangement uses TRBV19 and TRBJ2-2; D perhaps matches TRBD2 (6 bases). The V and J ends lost 7 bases and 7 bases respectively, with 19 bases between them. The germline V gene encodes CDR1 LNHDA and CDR2 SQIVND (reference sequence). The length of the CDR3 is 15 residues. This CDR3 reads CASTWETSLGGELFF. Written as DNA, the CDR3 is TGTGCCAGTACATGGGAAACTAGCCTGGGCGGGGAGCTGTTTTTT.

The V call is TRBV19, the J call TRBJ1-2; D uncertain. The CDR3 loop spans 12 amino acids. The V gene lost 9 bases and the J gene lost 0 bases, with 8 bases spanning the gap. From germline, CDR1 is LNHDA and CDR2 SQIVND (reference sequence). DNA of the CDR3: TGTGCCAGCCGAAGCCCTAACTATGGCTACACCTTC. Translating gives CASRSPNYGYTF.

The CDR3 DNA is TGTGCCACCCGGAAGAGTTTACCAGGTAACACTGAAGCTTTCTTT. Its protein is CATRKSLPGNTEAFF. V is TRBV7-9 and J is TRBJ1-1; D gene uncertain. CDR3 length: 15 residues. The V gene's germline CDR1 is SEHNR and CDR2 FQNEAQ (reference sequence). The V gene lost 10 bases and the J gene lost 2 bases, with 20 bases spanning the gap. The full variable domain, completed using reference TRBV7-9 and TRBJ1-1, is DTGVSQNPRHKITKRGQNVTFRCDPISEHNRLYWYRQTLGQGPEFLTYFQNEAQLEKSRLLSDRFSAERPKGSFSTLEIQRTEQGDSAMYLCATRKSLPGNTEAFFGQGTRLTVV.

The chain joins TRBV2 to TRBJ2-4; the match to TRBD2 covers 9 bases. The trim removed 7 bases at V and 8 bases at J, leaving 9 bases unmatched. This CDR3 region has 14 residues. Germline values: CDR1 SNHLY, CDR2 FYNNEI. CDR3 coding DNA: TGTGCCAGCAATATAGCGGGAGCCGAGGACATTCAGTACTTC. Protein product: CASNIAGAEDIQYF.

The chain joins TRBV18 to TRBJ1-2; no reliable D call. The CDR3 consists of 15 residues. V lost 2 bases, J lost 6 bases, and 16 bases lay in between. Germline CDR1 KGHSH, CDR2 LQKENI. The CDR3 reads CASSPLSAKTNGYTF. DNA of the CDR3: TGTGCCAGCTCACCATTGAGTGCCAAAACCAATGGCTACACCTTC.